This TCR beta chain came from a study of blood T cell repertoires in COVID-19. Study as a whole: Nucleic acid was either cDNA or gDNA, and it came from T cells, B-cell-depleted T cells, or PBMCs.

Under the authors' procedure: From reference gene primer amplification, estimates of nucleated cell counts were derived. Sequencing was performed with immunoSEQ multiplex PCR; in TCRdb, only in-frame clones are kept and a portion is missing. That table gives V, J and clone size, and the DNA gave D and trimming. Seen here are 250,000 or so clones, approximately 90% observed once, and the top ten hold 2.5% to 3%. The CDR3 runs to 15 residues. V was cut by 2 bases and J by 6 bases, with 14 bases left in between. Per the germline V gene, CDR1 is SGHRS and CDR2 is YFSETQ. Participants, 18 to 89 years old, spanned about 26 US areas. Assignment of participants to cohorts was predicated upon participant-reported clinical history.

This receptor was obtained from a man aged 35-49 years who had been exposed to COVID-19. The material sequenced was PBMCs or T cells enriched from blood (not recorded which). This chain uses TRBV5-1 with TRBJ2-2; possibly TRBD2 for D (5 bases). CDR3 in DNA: TGCGCCAGCAGCTTACGGGGTCTTGAGTCCGGGGAGCTGTTTTTT. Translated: CASSLRGLESGELFF.